This T cell receptor (beta chain) was identified in a study of shared clonotypes between healthy human individuals. Note on this clone: Its antigen remains unknown.

Libraries were prepared by immunoSEQ multiplex PCR; TCRdb keeps only in-frame clonotypes and omits some of them. The data show about 2.3 million clones, 92% seen once. Study findings and constraints: The authors sampled blood alone, and tissue repertoires likely differ. Compared with clonotypes that all four donors shared, non-shared clonotypes had lower generation probabilities.

The donor population consisted of healthy HIV-negative adults with no recent acute infections or vaccinations. Every donor was a Caucasian adult from Nashville, Tennessee. This CDR3 is 17 amino acids long. The germline V gene has CDR1 SGHTA and CDR2 FQGTGA. The V segment lost 1 base and the J segment 4 bases; nucleotides outside the gene matches: 6. The receptor comes from a man between 18 and 29 years old in good health. Some clones in this sample may be carry-over from other donors' samples. The J gene is TRBJ2-2, the V gene TRBV7-3; 10 nucleotides match TRBD2. The sample comprised naive CD4+ T cells from PBMCs. Subset defined: CD45RA+ positively selected. CDR3: CASSLKREGPRTGELFF. As DNA, the CDR3 is TGTGCCAGCAGCTTAAAGCGGGAGGGCCCTCGCACCGGGGAGCTGTTTTTT.